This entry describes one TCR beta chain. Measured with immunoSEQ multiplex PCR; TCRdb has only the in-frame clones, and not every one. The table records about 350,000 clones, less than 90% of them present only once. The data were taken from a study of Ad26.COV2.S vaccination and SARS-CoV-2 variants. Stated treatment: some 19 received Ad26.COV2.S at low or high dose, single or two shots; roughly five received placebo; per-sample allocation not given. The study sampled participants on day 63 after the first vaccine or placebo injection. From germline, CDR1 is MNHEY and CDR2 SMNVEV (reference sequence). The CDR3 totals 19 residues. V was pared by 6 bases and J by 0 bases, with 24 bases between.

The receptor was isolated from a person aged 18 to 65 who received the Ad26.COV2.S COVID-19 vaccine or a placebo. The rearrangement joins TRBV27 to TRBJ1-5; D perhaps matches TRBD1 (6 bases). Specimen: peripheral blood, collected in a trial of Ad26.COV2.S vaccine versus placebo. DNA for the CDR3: TGTGCCAGCAGCCCTTACCCCACTGGACAGAGATATAGCAATCAGCCCCAGCATTTT. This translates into CASSPYPTGQRYSNQPQHF.